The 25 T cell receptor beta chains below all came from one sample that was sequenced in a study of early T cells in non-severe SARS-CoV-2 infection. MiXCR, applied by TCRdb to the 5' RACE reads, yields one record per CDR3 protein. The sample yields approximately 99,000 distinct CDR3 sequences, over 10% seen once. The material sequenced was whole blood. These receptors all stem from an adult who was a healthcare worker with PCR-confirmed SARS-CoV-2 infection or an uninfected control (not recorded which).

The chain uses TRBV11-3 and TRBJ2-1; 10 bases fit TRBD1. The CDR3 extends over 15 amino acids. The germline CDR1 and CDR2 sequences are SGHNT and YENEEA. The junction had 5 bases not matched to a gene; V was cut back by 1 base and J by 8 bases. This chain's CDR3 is CASSLGDRGGDEQFF. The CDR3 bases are TGTGCCAGCAGCTTAGGGGACAGGGGCGGCGATGAGCAGTTCTTC.

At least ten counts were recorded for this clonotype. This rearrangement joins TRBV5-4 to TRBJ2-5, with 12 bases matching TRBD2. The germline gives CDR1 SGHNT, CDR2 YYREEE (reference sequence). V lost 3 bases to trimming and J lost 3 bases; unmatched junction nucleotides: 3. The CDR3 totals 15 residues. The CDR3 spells CASSSWTSGEETQYF. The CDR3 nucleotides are TGTGCCAGCAGCTCCTGGACTAGCGGGGAAGAGACCCAGTACTTC.

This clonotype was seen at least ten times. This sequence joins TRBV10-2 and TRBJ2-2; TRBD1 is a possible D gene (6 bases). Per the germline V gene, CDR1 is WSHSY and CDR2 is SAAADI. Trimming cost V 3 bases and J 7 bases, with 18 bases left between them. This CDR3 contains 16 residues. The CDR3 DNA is TGCGCCAGCAGTGAACGAGGACGGGTAGGGGGCGGGGAGCTGTTTTTT. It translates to CASSERGRVGGGELFF.

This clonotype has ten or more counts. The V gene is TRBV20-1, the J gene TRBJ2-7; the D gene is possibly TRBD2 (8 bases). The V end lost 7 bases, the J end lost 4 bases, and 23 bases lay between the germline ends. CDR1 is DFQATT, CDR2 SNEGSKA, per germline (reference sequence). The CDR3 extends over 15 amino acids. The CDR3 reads CSVKSGGGTAYEQYF. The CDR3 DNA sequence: TGCAGTGTAAAAAGCGGGGGCGGGACAGCTTACGAGCAGTACTTC.

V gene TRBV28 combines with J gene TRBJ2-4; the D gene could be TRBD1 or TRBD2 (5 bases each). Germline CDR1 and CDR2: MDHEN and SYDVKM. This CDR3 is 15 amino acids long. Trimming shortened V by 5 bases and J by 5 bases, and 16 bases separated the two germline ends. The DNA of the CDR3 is TGTGCCAGCAGTGGATCCGGGACCATGGAAAACATTCAGTACTTC. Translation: CASSGSGTMENIQYF.

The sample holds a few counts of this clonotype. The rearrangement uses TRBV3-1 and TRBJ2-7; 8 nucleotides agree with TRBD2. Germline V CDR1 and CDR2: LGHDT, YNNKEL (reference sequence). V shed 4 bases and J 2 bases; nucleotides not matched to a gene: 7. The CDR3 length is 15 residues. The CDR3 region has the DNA TGTGCCAGCAGCCCACTAGCGGAATCTCCCTACGAGCAGTACTTC. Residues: CASSPLAESPYEQYF.

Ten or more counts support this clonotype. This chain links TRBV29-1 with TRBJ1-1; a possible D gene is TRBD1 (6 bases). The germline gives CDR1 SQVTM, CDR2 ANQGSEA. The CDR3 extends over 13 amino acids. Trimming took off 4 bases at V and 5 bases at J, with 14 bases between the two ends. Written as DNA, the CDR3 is TGCAGCGTTGTAGGGGAGGGGGTGACTGAAGCTTTCTTT. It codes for CSVVGEGVTEAFF.

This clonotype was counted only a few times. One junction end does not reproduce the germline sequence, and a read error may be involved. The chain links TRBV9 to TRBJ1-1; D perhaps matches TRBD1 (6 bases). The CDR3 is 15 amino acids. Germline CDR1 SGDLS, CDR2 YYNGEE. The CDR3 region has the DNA TGTGCCAGCAGCGGCGGGACACACCCGAACACTGAAGTTTTCTTT. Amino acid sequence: CASSGGTHPNTEVFF.

The CDR3 sequence is CATRLAGDNEQFF. The CDR3, as DNA: TGTGCCACACGACTAGCGGGGGACAATGAGCAGTTCTTC. The V call is TRBV10-3, the J call TRBJ2-1; 12 bases match TRBD2. Germline CDR1 and CDR2: ENHRY and SYGVKD. Trimming removed 10 bases from V and 5 bases from J; junction bases left unmatched: 3. The CDR3 runs 13 residues.

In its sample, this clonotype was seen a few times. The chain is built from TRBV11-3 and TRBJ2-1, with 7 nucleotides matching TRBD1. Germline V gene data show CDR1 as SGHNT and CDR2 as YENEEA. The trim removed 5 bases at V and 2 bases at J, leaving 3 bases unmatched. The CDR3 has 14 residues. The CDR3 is CASSPTGTYNEQFF. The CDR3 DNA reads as TGTGCCAGCAGCCCGACAGGGACCTACAATGAGCAGTTCTTC.

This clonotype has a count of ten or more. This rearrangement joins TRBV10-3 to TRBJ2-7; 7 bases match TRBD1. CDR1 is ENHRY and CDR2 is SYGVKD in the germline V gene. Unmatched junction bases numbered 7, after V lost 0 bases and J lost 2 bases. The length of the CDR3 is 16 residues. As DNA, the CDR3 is TGTGCCATCAGTGAGTCTAGACAGGGACCTACCTACGAGCAGTACTTC. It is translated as CAISESRQGPTYEQYF.

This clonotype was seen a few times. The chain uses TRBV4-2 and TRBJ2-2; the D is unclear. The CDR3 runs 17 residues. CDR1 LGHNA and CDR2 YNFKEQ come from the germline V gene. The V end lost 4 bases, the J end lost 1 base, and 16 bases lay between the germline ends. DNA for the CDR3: TGTGCCAGCAGCCCCCCACCTGGGCCGATGAACACCGGGGAGCTGTTTTTT. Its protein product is CASSPPPGPMNTGELFF.

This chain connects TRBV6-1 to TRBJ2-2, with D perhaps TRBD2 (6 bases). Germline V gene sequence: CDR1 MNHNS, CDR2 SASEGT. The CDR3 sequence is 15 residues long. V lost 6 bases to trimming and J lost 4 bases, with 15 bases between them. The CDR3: CASRGRLVGTGELFF. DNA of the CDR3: TGTGCCAGCAGGGGACGACTAGTGGGCACCGGGGAGCTGTTTTTT.

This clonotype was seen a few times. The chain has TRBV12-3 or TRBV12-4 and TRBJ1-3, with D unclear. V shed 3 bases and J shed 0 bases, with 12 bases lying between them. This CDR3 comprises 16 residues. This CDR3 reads CASSFTARGSGNTIYF. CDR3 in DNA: TGTGCCAGCAGTTTTACAGCCCGCGGCTCTGGAAACACCATATATTTT.

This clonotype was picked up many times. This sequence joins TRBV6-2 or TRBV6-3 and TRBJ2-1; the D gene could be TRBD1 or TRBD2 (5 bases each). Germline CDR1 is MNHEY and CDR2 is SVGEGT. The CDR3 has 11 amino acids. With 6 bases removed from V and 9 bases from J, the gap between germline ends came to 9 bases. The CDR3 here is CASRGVSEQFF. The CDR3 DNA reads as TGTGCCAGCAGGGGGGTTAGTGAGCAGTTCTTC.

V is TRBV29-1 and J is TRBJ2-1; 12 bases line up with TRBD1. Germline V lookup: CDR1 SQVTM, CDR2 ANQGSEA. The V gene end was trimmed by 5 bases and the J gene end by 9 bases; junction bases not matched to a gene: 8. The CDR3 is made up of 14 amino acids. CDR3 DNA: TGCAGCGTTCTCGGGACAGGGGGCCTCGGTGAGCAGTTCTTC. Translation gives CSVLGTGGLGEQFF.

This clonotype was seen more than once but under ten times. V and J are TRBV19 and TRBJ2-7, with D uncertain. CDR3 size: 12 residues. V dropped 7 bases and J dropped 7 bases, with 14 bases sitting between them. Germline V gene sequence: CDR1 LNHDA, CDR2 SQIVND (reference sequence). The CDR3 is CASTTPGGEQYF. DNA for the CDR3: TGTGCCAGTACTACACCGGGTGGGGAGCAGTACTTC.

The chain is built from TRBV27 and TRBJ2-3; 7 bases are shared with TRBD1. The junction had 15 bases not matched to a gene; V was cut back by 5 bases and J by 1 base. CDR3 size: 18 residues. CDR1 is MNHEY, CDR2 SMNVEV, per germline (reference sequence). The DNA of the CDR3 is TGTGCCAGCAGTCATTACCCTCACAGGGGATCGGGCACAGATACGCAGTATTTT. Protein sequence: CASSHYPHRGSGTDTQYF.

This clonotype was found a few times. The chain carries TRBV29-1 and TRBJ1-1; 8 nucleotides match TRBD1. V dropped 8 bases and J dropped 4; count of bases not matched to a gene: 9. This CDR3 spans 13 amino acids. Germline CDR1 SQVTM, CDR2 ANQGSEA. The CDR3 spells CSTTTGAFTEAFF. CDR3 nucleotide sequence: TGCAGCACCACGACAGGGGCGTTCACTGAAGCTTTCTTT.

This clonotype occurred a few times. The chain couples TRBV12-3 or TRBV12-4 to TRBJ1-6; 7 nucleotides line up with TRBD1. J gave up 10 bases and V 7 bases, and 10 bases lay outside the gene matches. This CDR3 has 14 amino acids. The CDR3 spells CASNIGGGISPLHF. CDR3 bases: TGTGCCAGCAACATAGGAGGGGGCATATCACCCCTCCACTTT.

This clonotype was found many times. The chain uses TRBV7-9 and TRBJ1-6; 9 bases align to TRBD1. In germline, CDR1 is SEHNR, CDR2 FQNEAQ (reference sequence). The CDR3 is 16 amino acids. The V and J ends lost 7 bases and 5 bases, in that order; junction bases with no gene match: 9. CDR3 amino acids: CASIPLRDRDNSPLHF. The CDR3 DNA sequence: TGTGCCAGCATCCCCTTGAGGGACAGGGATAATTCACCCCTCCACTTT. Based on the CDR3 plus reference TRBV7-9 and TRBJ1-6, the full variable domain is DTGVSQNPRHKITKRGQNVTFRCDPISEHNRLYWYRQTLGQGPEFLTYFQNEAQLEKSRLLSDRFSAERPKGSFSTLEIQRTEQGDSAMYLCASIPLRDRDNSPLHFGNGTRLTVT.

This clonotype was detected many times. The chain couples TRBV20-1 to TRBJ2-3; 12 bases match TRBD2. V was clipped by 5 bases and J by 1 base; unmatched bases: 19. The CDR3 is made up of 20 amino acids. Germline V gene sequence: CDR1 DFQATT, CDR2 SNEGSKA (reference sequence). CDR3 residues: CSALIHETSGSFLRTDTQYF. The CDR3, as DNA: TGCAGTGCTTTGATCCACGAGACTAGCGGGAGTTTCCTTCGCACAGATACGCAGTATTTT.

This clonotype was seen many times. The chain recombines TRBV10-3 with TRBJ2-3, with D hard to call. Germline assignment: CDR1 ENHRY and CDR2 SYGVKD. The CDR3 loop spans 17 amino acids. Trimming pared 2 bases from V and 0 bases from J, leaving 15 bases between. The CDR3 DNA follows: TGTGCCATCAGTGAGCCAAGGGCAGTAATCAGCACAGATACGCAGTATTTT. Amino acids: CAISEPRAVISTDTQYF.

The CDR3 protein is CASSVGGTPYEQYF. DNA of the CDR3: TGTGCCAGCAGCGTAGGAGGGACACCCTACGAGCAGTACTTC. The J gene is TRBJ2-7, the V gene TRBV9; maybe TRBD1 (6 bases). There are 14 residues in the CDR3. V lost 0 bases and J lost 2, with 9 bases in between. Germline V gene lookup returns CDR1 SGDLS and CDR2 YYNGEE.

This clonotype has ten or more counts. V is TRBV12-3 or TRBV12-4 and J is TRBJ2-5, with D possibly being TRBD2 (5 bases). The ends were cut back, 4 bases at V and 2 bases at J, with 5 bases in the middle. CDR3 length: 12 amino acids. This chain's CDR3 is CASSSGQETQYF. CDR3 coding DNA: TGTGCCAGCAGTTCGGGGCAAGAGACCCAGTACTTC.